The 2 T cell receptor beta chains presented below share a single source sample, sequenced in a study of T cells after yellow fever vaccination. TCRdb re-called the 5' RACE reads through MiXCR, storing one row per CDR3 protein. The repertoire holds over 150,000 distinct CDR3 sequences, with 6.2% as singletons. The material sequenced was CD4+ T cells sorted from PBMCs, taken on the day of the first yellow fever vaccination. The receptors stem from a man in his late teens or twenties who received the YFV17D yellow fever vaccine.

This clonotype showed up many times. The rearrangement uses TRBV7-2 and TRBJ2-3; TRBD1 is a possible D gene (5 bases). CDR3 size: 15 residues. Germline CDR1 and CDR2: SGHTA and FQGNSA. Trimming removed 3 bases at V and 2 bases at J, with 12 bases between. The CDR3 region is CASSLGRVPTDTQYF. The CDR3 DNA is TGTGCCAGCAGCTTGGGCAGGGTCCCCACAGATACGCAGTATTTT.

The table lists this clonotype with a few counts. This chain joins TRBV6-1 and TRBJ1-3; 8 bases align to TRBD1. CDR1 and CDR2 (germline): MNHNS, SASEGT. There are 15 residues in the CDR3. J lost 2 bases, V lost 6 bases, and 6 bases had no gene match. CDR3 protein: CASRTDRGAGNTIYF. CDR3 nucleotide sequence: TGTGCCAGCAGAACTGACAGGGGCGCTGGAAACACCATATATTTT.